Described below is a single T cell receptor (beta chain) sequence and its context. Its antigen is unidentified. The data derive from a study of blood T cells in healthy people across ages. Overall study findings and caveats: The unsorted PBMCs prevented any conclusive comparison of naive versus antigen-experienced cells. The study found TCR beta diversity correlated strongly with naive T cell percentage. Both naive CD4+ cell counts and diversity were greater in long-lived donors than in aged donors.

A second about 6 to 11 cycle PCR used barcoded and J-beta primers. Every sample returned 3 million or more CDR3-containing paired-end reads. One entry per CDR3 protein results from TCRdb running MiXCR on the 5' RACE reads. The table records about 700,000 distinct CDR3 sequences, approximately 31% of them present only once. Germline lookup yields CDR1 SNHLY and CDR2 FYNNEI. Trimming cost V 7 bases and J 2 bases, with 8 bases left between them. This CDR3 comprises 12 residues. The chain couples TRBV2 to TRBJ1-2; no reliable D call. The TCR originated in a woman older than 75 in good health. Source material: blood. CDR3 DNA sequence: TGTGCCAGCACTTCAGAAAACTATGGCTACACCTTC. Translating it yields CASTSENYGYTF.